This TCR beta chain derives from a study of CD4 T cell repertoires in COVID-19. TCRdb keeps only in-frame clones here, not all; method: immunoSEQ multiplex PCR. Here the sample spans approximately 24,000 clones, 93% being singletons. There are 16 residues in the CDR3. The germline V gene has CDR1 SGHRS and CDR2 YFSETQ. The trim removed 4 bases at V and 7 bases at J, leaving 14 bases unmatched. No culture step preceded sequencing of the ex vivo isolated memory T cells. Sequenced material: circulating follicular helper CD4+ T cells (cTfh) from blood, taken before the COVID-19 pandemic. The receptor's source is a human donor who had COVID-19. The chain carries TRBV5-1 and TRBJ2-1, with 7 positions matching TRBD1. As DNA, the CDR3 is TGCGCCAGCAGCCTCCGGACAGGTAATTTGGGGAATGAGCAGTTCTTC. Translated: CASSLRTGNLGNEQFF.